Shown below are 10 T cell receptor beta chains from a single sample sequenced in a study of blood T cell repertoires in COVID-19. Measured with immunoSEQ multiplex PCR; TCRdb has only the in-frame clones, and not every one. The table shows approximately 160,000 clones, with around 84% occurring only once. Sequencing input: peripheral blood. The receptors shown here come from a man aged 60 to 69 with COVID-19, enrolled during active disease.

The rearrangement joins TRBV27 to TRBJ1-2; the D gene is possibly TRBD1 (5 bases). The CDR3 spans 19 residues. V shed 5 bases and J shed 0 bases, with 25 bases lying between them. CDR1 is MNHEY, CDR2 SMNVEV, per germline (reference sequence). The CDR3 region has the DNA TGTGCCAGCAGTCCGTCAATCTTTGGGGGACTGGGGTCTAACTATGGCTACACCTTC. Residues: CASSPSIFGGLGSNYGYTF.

The chain recombines TRBV18 with TRBJ1-3; a possible D gene is TRBD1 (6 bases). V lost 7 bases to trimming and J lost 4 bases, with 17 bases between them. Germline V gene lookup returns CDR1 KGHSH and CDR2 LQKENI. This CDR3 is 15 amino acids long. CDR3 region: CASLLSQGTGNTIYF. CDR3 nucleotides: TGTGCCAGCTTACTATCACAGGGAACAGGAAACACCATATATTTT.

The chain has TRBV27 and TRBJ1-6, with TRBD1 matching over 8 bases. This CDR3 spans 16 amino acids. Germline V gives CDR1 MNHEY, CDR2 SMNVEV (reference sequence). V dropped 5 bases and J dropped 5; count of bases not matched to a gene: 8. The CDR3 region is CASSPSRQGNNSPLHF. CDR3 coding DNA: TGTGCCAGCAGTCCATCACGACAGGGGAATAATTCACCCCTCCACTTT.

The chain combines TRBV6-5 with TRBJ2-7; 8 bases are shared with TRBD1. Germline-derived CDR1 and CDR2 are MNHEY and SVGAGI. The CDR3 consists of 14 residues. Trimming removed 5 bases from V and 3 bases from J; junction bases left unmatched: 6. DNA for the CDR3: TGTGCCAGCAGTAAGAGGACAGGGTTCTACGAGCAGTACTTC. Translation: CASSKRTGFYEQYF.

The rearrangement joins TRBV7-8 to TRBJ1-3, with D hard to call. The V gene lost 5 bases and the J gene lost 0 bases, with 8 bases spanning the gap. This CDR3 comprises 14 residues. In germline, CDR1 is SGHVS, CDR2 FQNEAQ. The CDR3 reads CASSALASGNTIYF. DNA of the CDR3: TGTGCCAGCAGCGCCCTAGCCTCTGGAAACACCATATATTTT.

This sequence joins TRBV2 and TRBJ2-3, with 7 nucleotides matching TRBD2. CDR1 is SNHLY and CDR2 is FYNNEI in the germline V gene. Trimming took 4 bases from V and 2 from J; bases not matched to a gene: 3. The CDR3 length is 14 residues. The CDR3 DNA reads as TGTGCCAGCAGTGTTGCGGGGGTCACAGATACGCAGTATTTT. This sequence encodes CASSVAGVTDTQYF.

The chain has TRBV5-1 and TRBJ2-1, with 9 bases fitting TRBD2. J gave up 7 bases and V 2 bases, and 13 bases lay outside the gene matches. The CDR3 spans 17 residues. Germline V gene lookup returns CDR1 SGHRS and CDR2 YFSETQ. The CDR3: CASSLSALGLALNEQFF. The CDR3 DNA reads TGCGCCAGCAGCTTAAGCGCATTGGGACTAGCTTTGAATGAGCAGTTCTTC.

The V gene is TRBV5-4, the J gene TRBJ1-4, with D unresolved. V was shortened by 2 bases and J by 0 bases, with 8 bases between the two germline ends. Germline values: CDR1 SGHNT, CDR2 YYREEE (reference sequence). The CDR3 is 15 residues long. The DNA for the CDR3 is TGTGCCAGCAGCTTTGAGGGTTCAACTAATGAAAAACTGTTTTTT. This encodes CASSFEGSTNEKLFF.

The chain recombines TRBV11-1 with TRBJ2-5; TRBD2 aligns across 8 bases. The V gene's germline CDR1 is SGHAT and CDR2 FQDESV (reference sequence). This CDR3 spans 15 amino acids. J was trimmed by 4 bases and V by 5 bases; bases with no gene match: 9. The CDR3 protein is CASSRQSGGRETQYF. The CDR3 coding sequence is TGTGCCAGCAGCCGCCAATCGGGGGGGAGAGAGACCCAGTACTTC.

V is TRBV19 and J is TRBJ1-5; D remains ambiguous. With 3 bases removed from V and 5 bases from J, the gap between germline ends came to 11 bases. CDR1 and CDR2 from the germline V gene are LNHDA and SQIVND (reference sequence). This CDR3 has 14 amino acids. The chain's CDR3 is CASSMWRPDQPQHF. The CDR3 bases are TGTGCCAGTAGTATGTGGCGGCCTGATCAGCCCCAGCATTTT.